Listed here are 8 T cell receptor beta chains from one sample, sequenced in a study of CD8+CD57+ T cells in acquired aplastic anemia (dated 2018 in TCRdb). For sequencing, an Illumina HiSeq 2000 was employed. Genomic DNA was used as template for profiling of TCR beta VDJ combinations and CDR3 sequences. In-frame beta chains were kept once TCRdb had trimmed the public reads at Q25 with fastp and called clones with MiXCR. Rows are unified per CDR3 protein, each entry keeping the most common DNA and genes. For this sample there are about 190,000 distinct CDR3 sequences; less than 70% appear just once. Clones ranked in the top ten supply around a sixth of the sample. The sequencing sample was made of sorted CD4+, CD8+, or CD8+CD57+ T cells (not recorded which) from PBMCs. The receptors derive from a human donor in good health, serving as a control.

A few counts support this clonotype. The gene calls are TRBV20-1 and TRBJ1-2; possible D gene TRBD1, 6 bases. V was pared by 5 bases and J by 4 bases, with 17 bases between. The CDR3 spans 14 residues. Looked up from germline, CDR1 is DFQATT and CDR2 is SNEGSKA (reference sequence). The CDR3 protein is CSARSDRTPYGYTF. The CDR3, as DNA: TGCAGTGCTCGATCCGACAGGACCCCCTATGGCTACACCTTC.

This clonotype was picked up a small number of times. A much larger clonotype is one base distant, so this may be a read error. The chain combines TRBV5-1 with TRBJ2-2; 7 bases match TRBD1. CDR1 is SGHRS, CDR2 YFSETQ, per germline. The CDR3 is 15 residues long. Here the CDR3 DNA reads TGCGCCAGCAGGCAAAGGACAGGAAACATCGGGGAGCTGTTTTTT. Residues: CASRQRTGNIGELFF.

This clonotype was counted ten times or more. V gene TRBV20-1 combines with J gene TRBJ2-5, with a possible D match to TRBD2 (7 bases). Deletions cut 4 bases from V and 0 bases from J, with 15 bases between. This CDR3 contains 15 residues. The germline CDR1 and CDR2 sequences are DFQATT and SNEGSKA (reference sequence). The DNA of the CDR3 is TGCAGTGCTACCCGGGGGGCCGGGTACCAAGAGACCCAGTACTTC. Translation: CSATRGAGYQETQYF.

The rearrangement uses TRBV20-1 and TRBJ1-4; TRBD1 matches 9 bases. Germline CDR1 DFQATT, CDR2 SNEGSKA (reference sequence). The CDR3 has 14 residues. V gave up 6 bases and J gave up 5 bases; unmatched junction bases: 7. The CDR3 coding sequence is TGCAGTGCGGGGAAAGGACAGGGGAATGAAAAACTGTTTTTT. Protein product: CSAGKGQGNEKLFF.

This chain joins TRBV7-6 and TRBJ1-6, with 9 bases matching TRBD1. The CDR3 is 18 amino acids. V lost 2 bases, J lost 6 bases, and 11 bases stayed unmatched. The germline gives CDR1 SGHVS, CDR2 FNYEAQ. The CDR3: CASSLLGGGQGLNSPLHF. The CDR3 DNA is TGTGCCAGCAGCTTACTCGGAGGGGGACAGGGACTTAATTCACCCCTCCACTTT.

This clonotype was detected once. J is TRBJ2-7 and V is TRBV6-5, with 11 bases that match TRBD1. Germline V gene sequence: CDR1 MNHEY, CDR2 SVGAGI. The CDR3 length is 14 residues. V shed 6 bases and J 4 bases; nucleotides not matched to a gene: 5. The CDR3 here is CASRSGTGGYEQYF. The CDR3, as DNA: TGTGCCAGCAGATCCGGGACAGGGGGATACGAGCAGTACTTC.

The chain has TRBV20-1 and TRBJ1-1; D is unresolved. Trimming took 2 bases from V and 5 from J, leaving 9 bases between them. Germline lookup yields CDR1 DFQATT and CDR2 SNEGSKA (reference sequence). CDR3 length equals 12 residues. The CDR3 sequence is CSARKADTEAFF. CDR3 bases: TGCAGTGCTAGAAAGGCCGATACTGAAGCTTTCTTT.

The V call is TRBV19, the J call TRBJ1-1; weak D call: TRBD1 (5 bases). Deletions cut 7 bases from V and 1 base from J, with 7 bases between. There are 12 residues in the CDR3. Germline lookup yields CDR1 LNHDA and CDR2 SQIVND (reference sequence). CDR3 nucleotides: TGTGCCAGTAATACAGGGAACACTGAAGCTTTCTTT. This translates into CASNTGNTEAFF.